This T cell receptor beta chain was sequenced in a study of blood T cell repertoires in COVID-19. Per the authors' pipeline: Reference gene primer amplification in the assay estimated nucleated cell counts. Sequenced by immunoSEQ multiplex PCR; TCRdb stores in-frame clones only, minus some. V, J and clone size are those of that table, while D and trimming were read from the DNA. Of about 110,000 clones listed, 82% are singletons. There are 14 residues in the CDR3. Per the germline V gene, CDR1 is MNHEY and CDR2 is SVGAGI. V lost 9 bases to trimming and J lost 7 bases; unmatched junction nucleotides: 15.

What was sequenced was peripheral blood. The sequence was collected from a woman aged 55 to 70 with acute or convalescent COVID-19. The J gene is TRBJ2-7, the V gene TRBV6-5; 7 bases match TRBD1. CDR3 in DNA: TGTGCCAGTCAAACCTCAGGGGGATATGGAGAGCAGTACTTC. Protein: CASQTSGGYGEQYF.